This T cell receptor (beta chain) was captured by sequencing in a study of identical twins. TCRdb ran MiXCR on the 5' RACE reads and lists one entry per CDR3 protein. The repertoire includes more than 400,000 distinct CDR3 sequences, around 15% of them detected once, and nearly 0.45% sits in the top ten. In its sample, this clonotype was seen a few times. In germline, CDR1 is SNHLY, CDR2 FYNNEI. The CDR3 runs 13 residues. V was pared by 2 bases and J by 5 bases, with 9 bases between. These data were also filed under a second study, of yellow fever vaccine responses in identical twins.

J is TRBJ1-1 and V is TRBV2; D is ambiguous. The receptor's source is a woman aged 18-29 years in good health. The sequenced sample was CD4+ T cells sorted from blood. CDR3 in DNA: TGTGCCAGCAGTGAAAACAGCGCTACTGAAGCTTTCTTT. This gives the protein CASSENSATEAFF.